One sample yielded the 18 T cell receptor beta chains listed below, sequenced in a study of OX40 agonist ivuxolimab in advanced cancers. The protocol was immunoSEQ multiplex PCR, while the TCRdb copy is restricted to in-frame clones and leaves out a portion. The sample contains 60,000 to 75,000 clones, 91% of which appear only once. The starting material was CD4+ or CD8+ T cells sorted from blood, obtained in a trial of the OX40 agonist ivuxolimab. These TCRs come from an adult with an advanced solid tumor such as melanoma, head and neck, liver or kidney cancer.

V and J are TRBV5-1 and TRBJ2-3, with a possible D match to TRBD1 (6 bases). The CDR3 totals 14 residues. Germline CDR1 and CDR2: SGHRS and YFSETQ. Trimming left V 0 bases short and J 2 bases short, with 7 bases between. The DNA of the CDR3 is TGCGCCAGCAGCTTGGGGACAGCCACAGATACGCAGTATTTT. Amino acid sequence: CASSLGTATDTQYF.

The chain has TRBV7-3 and TRBJ2-3; D is possibly TRBD2 (5 bases). V shed 6 bases and J shed 0 bases, with 13 bases lying between them. Germline V gene sequence: CDR1 SGHTA, CDR2 FQGTGA. The length of the CDR3 is 15 residues. This CDR3 reads CASSYKRSSTDTQYF. In nucleotides, the CDR3 is TGTGCCAGCAGTTATAAGCGGTCTAGCACAGATACGCAGTATTTT.

This clone qualifies as medium-sized (0.01 to 0.1%). The chain combines TRBV10-1 with TRBJ1-2; D is uncertain. This CDR3 contains 14 residues. V lost 7 bases to trimming and J lost 3 bases, with 15 bases between them. The germline CDR1 and CDR2 sequences are WNHNN and SYGVQD (reference sequence). The CDR3 DNA is TGCGCCAGCACAAGAAACAGAACTTACTATGGCTACACCTTC. It is translated as CASTRNRTYYGYTF.

The gene calls are TRBV15 and TRBJ1-3; no clear D gene. The CDR3 contains 14 residues. Germline assignment: CDR1 LNHNV and CDR2 YYDKDF (reference sequence). The germline V and J ends were trimmed by 1 base and 9 bases, with 13 bases remaining between them. CDR3 in amino acids: CATSRVSQVSTIYF. The CDR3 DNA is TGTGCCACCAGCAGAGTGTCTCAGGTTTCCACCATATATTTT.

The J gene is TRBJ2-3, the V gene TRBV28; maybe TRBD2 (7 bases). The V gene lost 5 bases and the J gene lost 4 bases, with 16 bases spanning the gap. Germline V CDR1 and CDR2: MDHEN, SYDVKM. The CDR3 has 15 residues. The CDR3 DNA follows: TGTGCCAGCAGTCAAGGGGGGGCGCGCCCAGATACGCAGTATTTT. Amino acid sequence: CASSQGGARPDTQYF. The variable domain in full, with the rest retrieved from reference TRBV28 and TRBJ2-3, is DVKVTQSSRYLVKRTGEKVFLECVQDMDHENMFWYRQDPGLGLRLIYFSYDVKMKEKGDIPEGYSVSREKKERFSLILESASTNQTSMYLCASSQGGARPDTQYFGPGTRLTVL.

The V call is TRBV6-5, the J call TRBJ1-3, with D hard to call. Germline V gene sequence: CDR1 MNHEY, CDR2 SVGAGI. The CDR3 totals 13 residues. Deletions cut 10 bases from V and 3 bases from J, with 13 bases between. The CDR3 DNA reads TGTGCCACCCTAGCGGGTCTTGGAAACACCATATATTTT. The encoded protein is CATLAGLGNTIYF.

The chain has TRBV11-3 and TRBJ2-7; D possibly corresponds to TRBD1 (5 bases). The CDR3 contains 13 residues. Germline V lookup: CDR1 SGHNT, CDR2 YENEEA. V lost 5 bases and J 4 bases, leaving 12 bases between the germline ends. CDR3 region: CASSEGAKYEQYF. Here the CDR3 DNA reads TGTGCCAGCAGCGAAGGGGCGAAGTACGAGCAGTACTTC. Together with reference TRBV11-3 and TRBJ2-7, the CDR3 gives the full variable domain: EAGVVQSPRYKIIEKKQPVAFWCNPISGHNTLYWYLQNLGQGPELLIRYENEEAVDDSQLPKDRFSAERLKGVDSTLKIQPAELGDSAVYLCASSEGAKYEQYFGPGTRLTVT.

The V call is TRBV19, the J call TRBJ2-4; unclear D gene. The CDR3 length is 13 residues. The V and J ends lost 5 bases and 1 base respectively, with 6 bases between them. Germline lookup yields CDR1 LNHDA and CDR2 SQIVND (reference sequence). CDR3 region: CASSGLAKNIQYF. In DNA form, the CDR3 reads TGTGCCAGTAGTGGGCTGGCCAAAAACATTCAGTACTTC.

The chain joins TRBV6-1 to TRBJ1-3; 8 positions match TRBD1. V lost 5 bases, J lost 4 bases, and 7 bases stayed unmatched. The CDR3 loop spans 15 amino acids. Germline CDR1 is MNHNS and CDR2 is SASEGT. The CDR3: CASSLRTGRGNTIYF. As DNA, the CDR3 is TGTGCCAGCAGTTTGCGGACAGGGCGCGGAAACACCATATATTTT.

CDR3 protein: CASSLVGYEQYF. In DNA, the CDR3 is TGTGCCAGCAGCTTGGTGGGCTACGAGCAGTACTTC. V and J are TRBV5-4 and TRBJ2-7; the D is unclear. This CDR3 region has 12 residues. Germline CDR1 reads SGHNT; CDR2 reads YYREEE (reference sequence). V was cut by 0 bases and J by 3 bases, with 4 bases left in between.

The chain uses TRBV28 and TRBJ2-7, with D maybe TRBD2 (5 bases). This CDR3 spans 15 amino acids. Deletions cut 4 bases from V and 3 bases from J, with 16 bases between. The V gene's germline CDR1 is MDHEN and CDR2 SYDVKM. This CDR3 is CASSSLTGSDYEQYF. In DNA, the CDR3 is TGTGCCAGCAGTTCTCTAACGGGATCAGACTACGAGCAGTACTTC.

The V and J genes are TRBV6-5 and TRBJ2-7; a possible D gene is TRBD2 (6 bases). The ends were cut back, 6 bases at V and 2 bases at J, with 17 bases in the middle. The germline V gene encodes CDR1 MNHEY and CDR2 SVGAGI. There are 15 residues in the CDR3. The CDR3 nucleotides are TGTGCCAGCAGGAGAACCCCTTGGGGGGCCTACGAGCAGTACTTC. It is translated as CASRRTPWGAYEQYF.

This clone was counted a single time. V and J are TRBV6-5 and TRBJ1-2, with TRBD1 identical over 7 bases. Germline lookup yields CDR1 MNHEY and CDR2 SVGAGI. Unmatched junction bases numbered 10, after V lost 5 bases and J lost 7 bases. CDR3 length: 14 amino acids. CDR3 loop: CASSPQQGRFGYTF. As DNA, the CDR3 is TGTGCCAGCAGTCCCCAACAGGGGAGGTTTGGCTACACCTTC.

The chain combines TRBV9 with TRBJ2-3, with 7 bases matching TRBD2. Germline-derived CDR1 and CDR2 are SGDLS and YYNGEE. CDR3 length: 15 residues. V lost 4 bases and J lost 0; bases outside the gene matches: 5. As DNA, the CDR3 is TGTGCCAGCAGCACTCCTAGCGGAAGCACAGATACGCAGTATTTT. It translates to CASSTPSGSTDTQYF. Together with reference TRBV9 and TRBJ2-3, the CDR3 gives the full variable domain: DSGVTQTPKHLITATGQRVTLRCSPRSGDLSVYWYQQSLDQGLQFLIQYYNGEERAKGNILERFSAQQFPDLHSELNLSSLELGDSALYFCASSTPSGSTDTQYFGPGTRLTVL.

The V call is TRBV18, the J call TRBJ2-1; TRBD1 is a possible D gene (5 bases). Trimming cost V 2 bases and J 10 bases, with 27 bases left between them. CDR1 is KGHSH and CDR2 is LQKENI in the germline V gene. The length of the CDR3 is 18 residues. The CDR3 DNA reads as TGTGCCAGCTCACCAGATTTTGGTCTGGGCATCTCAAACAGGGAGCAGTTCTTC. This translates into CASSPDFGLGISNREQFF.

V and J are TRBV13 and TRBJ2-1; 11 bases line up with TRBD2. V trimming: 8 bases; J trimming: 6 bases; junction bases outside the gene matches: 6. Germline V gene data show CDR1 as PRHDT and CDR2 as FYEKMQ (reference sequence). The CDR3 runs to 14 residues. The CDR3, as DNA: TGTGCCAGCGGGAGACTAGCGGGAACCAATGAGCAGTTCTTC. Its translation is CASGRLAGTNEQFF.

The chain uses TRBV28 and TRBJ1-3; D uncertain. V shed 6 bases and J shed 0 bases, with 12 bases lying between them. CDR1 and CDR2 (germline): MDHEN, SYDVKM. This CDR3 is 15 amino acids long. CDR3 loop: CASSLTVTSGNTIYF. For the CDR3, the DNA is TGTGCCAGCAGCCTCACAGTGACCTCTGGAAACACCATATATTTT.

The rearrangement joins TRBV25-1 to TRBJ2-2, with 7 bases fitting TRBD1. The germline V gene has CDR1 MGHDK and CDR2 SYGVNS. This CDR3 has 17 residues. J gave up 0 bases and V 3 bases, and 7 bases lay outside the gene matches. The CDR3 protein is CASSELRGPANTGELFF. DNA for the CDR3: TGTGCCAGCAGTGAGTTAAGGGGGCCAGCGAACACCGGGGAGCTGTTTTTT.